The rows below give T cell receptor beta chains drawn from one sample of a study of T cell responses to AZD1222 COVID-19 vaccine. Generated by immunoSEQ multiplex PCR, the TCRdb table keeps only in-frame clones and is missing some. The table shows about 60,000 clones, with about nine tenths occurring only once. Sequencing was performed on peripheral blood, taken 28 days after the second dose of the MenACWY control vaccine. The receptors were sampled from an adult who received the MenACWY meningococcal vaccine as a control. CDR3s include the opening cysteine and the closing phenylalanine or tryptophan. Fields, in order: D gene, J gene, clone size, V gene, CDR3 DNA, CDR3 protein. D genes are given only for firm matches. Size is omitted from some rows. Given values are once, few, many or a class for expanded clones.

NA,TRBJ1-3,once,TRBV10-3,TGTGCCATCAGTGAGTCACGTGGGTTGGCGAACACCATATATTTT,CAISESRGLANTIYF
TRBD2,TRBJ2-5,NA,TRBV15,TGTGCCACCGCTAGCGGGAGTTCTGAGACCCAGTACTTC,CATASGSSETQYF
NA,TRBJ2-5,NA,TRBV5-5,TGTGCCAGCAGCCTCGTGGCAGGCCTGGAGACCCAGTACTTC,CASSLVAGLETQYF
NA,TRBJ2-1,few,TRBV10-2,TGCGCCAGCACTGGGGGGTTGGAGCAGTTCTTC,CASTGGLEQFF
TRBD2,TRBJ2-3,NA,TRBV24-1,TGTGCCACCAGTCTAGCGGGGGATAGCACAGATACGCAGTATTTT,CATSLAGDSTDTQYF
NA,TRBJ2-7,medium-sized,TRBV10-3,TGTGCCATCAGGGGGGGACAGTCCTACGAGCAGTACTTC,CAIRGGQSYEQYF
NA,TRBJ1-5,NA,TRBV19,TGTGCCAGTAGTATAACAGGGCTGTCCCAGCCCCAGCATTTT,CASSITGLSQPQHF
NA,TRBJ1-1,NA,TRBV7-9,TGTGCCAGCAGCCCCGGTGGGACGGCGAAAACTGAAGCTTTCTTT,CASSPGGTAKTEAFF
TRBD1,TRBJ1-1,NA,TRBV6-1,TGTGCCAGCAGTGAATCCAGGGGGACTGAAGCTTTCTTT,CASSESRGTEAFF
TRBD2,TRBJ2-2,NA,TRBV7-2,TGTGCCAGCAGCGCAAGCGGGACGGTCACCGGGGAGCTGTTTTTT,CASSASGTVTGELFF
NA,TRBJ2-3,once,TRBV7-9,TGTGCCAGCAGCTTTTTTACCGGGACAGATACGCAGTATTTT,CASSFFTGTDTQYF
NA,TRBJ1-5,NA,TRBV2,TGTGCCAGCAGTGAAGCGTTTCTGTCTGTGGATAATAGCAATCAGCCCCAGCATTTT,CASSEAFLSVDNSNQPQHF
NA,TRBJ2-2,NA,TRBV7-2,TGTGCCAGCATCGGGAACACCGGGGAGCTGTTTTTT,CASIGNTGELFF
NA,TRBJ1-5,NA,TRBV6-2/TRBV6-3,TGTGCCAGCAGTGTCGGGACGGCTAGCAATCAGCCCCAGCATTTT,CASSVGTASNQPQHF
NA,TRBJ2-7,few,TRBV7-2,TGTGCCAGCAGCTCGGGGGCCGGCTACGAGCAGTACTTC,CASSSGAGYEQYF
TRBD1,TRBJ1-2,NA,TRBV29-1,TGCAGCGTTCCGAGAAGTTTTCACAGGGGGGCCTATGGCTACACCTTC,CSVPRSFHRGAYGYTF
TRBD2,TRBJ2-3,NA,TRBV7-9,TGTGCCAGCAGCCCCCCAACGGGAGGGCCAGATACGCAGTATTTT,CASSPPTGGPDTQYF
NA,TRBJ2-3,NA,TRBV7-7,TGTGCCAGCAGCTTAGACCCCGGTCCGTCTTATACGCAGTATTTT,CASSLDPGPSYTQYF
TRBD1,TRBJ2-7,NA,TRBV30,TGTGCCTGGAGGTCTGATTTGGACAGGGCCTACGAGCAGTACTTC,CAWRSDLDRAYEQYF
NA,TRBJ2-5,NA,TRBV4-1,TGCGCCAGCAGCCAAGCGGAGGGCCCACGCTACTTC,CASSQAEGPRYF
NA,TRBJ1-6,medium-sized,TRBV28,TGTGCCAGCAGTTTCGCGGGGGCGTCCTATAATTCACCCCTCCACTTT,CASSFAGASYNSPLHF
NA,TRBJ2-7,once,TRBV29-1,TGCAGCGTCGACTCTGAAACGGCCGAGCAGTACTTC,CSVDSETAEQYF
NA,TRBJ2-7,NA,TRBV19,TGTGCCAGTAGCGGGAAGGGGGGCGAGCAGTACTTC,CASSGKGGEQYF
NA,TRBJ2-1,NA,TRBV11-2,TGTGTCAGCAGCTTAAGCGGAGCCTACAATGAGCAGTTCTTC,CVSSLSGAYNEQFF